The 31 T cell receptor beta chains in this list originate from one sample, sequenced in a study of cytomegalovirus exposure and HLA in healthy donors. The PCR ran on 60 Vbeta and 13 Jbeta primers. The data were produced by immunoSEQ multiplex PCR, yet TCRdb's version contains in-frame clones alone and is incomplete. The sample has about 150,000 clones, about 68% seen once; the top ten hold under 1.5%. Sequencing was performed on PBMCs. Source of these receptors: a man aged 18 to 30 in good health and CMV-seronegative.

The chain has TRBV28 and TRBJ1-5, with D unresolved. The CDR3 has 12 residues. V was cut by 10 bases and J by 7 bases, with 14 bases left in between. Germline V lookup: CDR1 MDHEN, CDR2 SYDVKM. The CDR3 here is CATRGSRQPQHF. The CDR3 nucleotides read TGTGCCACCCGAGGGAGTCGGCAGCCCCAGCATTTT.

This sequence joins TRBV6-1 and TRBJ1-5, with 9 positions matching TRBD1. The CDR3 runs 16 residues. CDR1 and CDR2 from the germline V gene are MNHNS and SASEGT. Losses at the gene ends were 6 bases for V and 2 bases for J; bases not matched to a gene: 8. The CDR3 DNA reads as TGTGCCAGCAGCGAACAGACAGGGGGTGGCAATCAGCCCCAGCATTTT. It translates to CASSEQTGGGNQPQHF.

The table lists this clone with a count of one. The chain combines TRBV27 with TRBJ2-5; D may be TRBD2 (5 bases). The CDR3 consists of 14 residues. V gave up 2 bases and J gave up 2 bases, with 9 bases separating them. CDR1 and CDR2 (germline): MNHEY, SMNVEV (reference sequence). As DNA, the CDR3 is TGTGCCAGCAGTTTAAGGGCGGGTCAAGAGACCCAGTACTTC. This translates into CASSLRAGQETQYF.

V usage is TRBV4-1 and J usage is TRBJ1-2, with 8 positions matching TRBD1. Germline CDR1 MGHRA, CDR2 YSYEKL. The junction had 4 bases not matched to a gene; V was cut back by 1 base and J by 0 bases. The CDR3 has 16 amino acids. The CDR3, as DNA: TGCGCCAGCAGCCAAGGGGAGGACAGGGCTAACTATGGCTACACCTTC. This codes for CASSQGEDRANYGYTF.

There are a few counts of this clone. The chain has TRBV7-9 and TRBJ1-4; 11 bases agree with TRBD1. In germline, CDR1 is SEHNR, CDR2 FQNEAQ (reference sequence). This CDR3 spans 17 amino acids. Trimming removed 2 bases from V and 8 bases from J; junction bases left unmatched: 10. CDR3 sequence: CASSLPRTGGAGEKLFF. CDR3 DNA: TGTGCCAGCAGCTTACCCCGGACAGGGGGCGCAGGGGAAAAACTGTTTTTT.

CDR3 DNA: TGTGCCAGCAGCCAAGGCCTCTTACAGGGGAACGAGCAGTACTTC. Amino acids: CASSQGLLQGNEQYF. This sequence joins TRBV14 and TRBJ2-7; 7 bases line up with TRBD1. The V and J ends lost 1 base and 5 bases, in that order; junction bases with no gene match: 8. This CDR3 is 15 amino acids long. Germline CDR1 SGHDN, CDR2 FVKESK.

The chain carries TRBV7-9 and TRBJ1-4, with D hard to call. V was trimmed by 2 bases and J by 6 bases, leaving 13 bases between them. The CDR3 is made up of 15 amino acids. CDR1 is SEHNR, CDR2 FQNEAQ, per germline (reference sequence). The CDR3 bases are TGTGCCAGCAGCTTATCCGGGTATTGGGATGAAAAACTGTTTTTT. Its protein is CASSLSGYWDEKLFF.

The genes are TRBV5-1 and TRBJ1-2; 8 bases map to TRBD1. The J segment lost 13 bases and the V segment lost 2 bases, leaving 10 bases of the junction unmatched. Germline V lookup: CDR1 SGHRS, CDR2 YFSETQ. CDR3 length: 13 residues. The CDR3 protein is CASSFRDRSAPTF. The DNA of the CDR3 is TGCGCCAGCAGCTTCCGGGACAGGAGCGCCCCCACCTTC.

CDR3 in DNA: TGTGCCAGCAGTTACTCCCCGGGACAGATTAATGAAAAACTGTTTTTT. Translated, it gives CASSYSPGQINEKLFF. The J gene is TRBJ1-4, the V gene TRBV6-6; the match to TRBD1 covers 7 bases. The V segment lost 0 bases and the J segment 4 bases; nucleotides outside the gene matches: 5. Germline V gives CDR1 MNHNY, CDR2 SVGAGI (reference sequence). The CDR3 length is 16 residues.

The genes are TRBV30 and TRBJ2-3; no definite D call. Germline V gives CDR1 GTSNPN, CDR2 SVGIG (reference sequence). Trimming took 0 bases from V and 5 from J, leaving 6 bases between them. CDR3 size: 12 residues. The DNA of the CDR3 is TGTGCCTGGAGTGTCGAGGAAGATACGCAGTATTTT. This translates into CAWSVEEDTQYF. Combining the CDR3 with reference TRBV30 and TRBJ2-3 gives the whole variable domain SQTIHQWPATLVQPVGSPLSLECTVEGTSNPNLYWYRQAAGRGLQLLFYSVGIGQISSEVPQNLSASRPQDRQFILSSKKLLLSDSGFYLCAWSVEEDTQYFGPGTRLTVL.

Points on this clone: An end of the junction does not agree with germline; a read error may underlie this. Other DNA sequences in this specimen translate into the identical CDR3. The chain has TRBV6-6 and TRBJ2-7; 9 bases are a match to TRBD2. This CDR3 comprises 14 residues. Germline V CDR1 and CDR2: MNHNY, SVGAGI (reference sequence). The CDR3, as DNA: TGCGCCAGCAGTTACGCGGGAGGGAACTACGAGCAGTACTTC. It yields the protein CASSYAGGNYEQYF.

The chain joins TRBV5-1 to TRBJ2-1; TRBD2 matches at 11 bases. Germline assignment: CDR1 SGHRS and CDR2 YFSETQ. V trimming: 4 bases; J trimming: 4 bases; junction bases outside the gene matches: 4. CDR3 length equals 15 residues. This CDR3 reads CASSAGTSGYNEQFF. Written as DNA, the CDR3 is TGCGCCAGCAGCGCCGGGACTAGCGGATACAATGAGCAGTTCTTC.

The CDR3 bases are TGTGCCAGCAGTCTAACAGGGTCTGGCACTGAAGCTTTCTTT. Protein product: CASSLTGSGTEAFF. V gene TRBV27 combines with J gene TRBJ1-1, with D tentatively TRBD1 (6 bases). The CDR3 is 14 residues long. Between the trimmed V and J ends, which lost 5 bases and 4 bases, there was a span of 14 bases. Germline assignment: CDR1 MNHEY and CDR2 SMNVEV (reference sequence).

The rearrangement joins TRBV27 to TRBJ2-1, with 7 positions matching TRBD2. Germline V lookup: CDR1 MNHEY, CDR2 SMNVEV (reference sequence). The CDR3 loop spans 13 amino acids. V was pared by 5 bases and J by 9 bases, with 7 bases of the junction left unmatched. The CDR3 sequence is CASSPGTKAEQFF. CDR3 nucleotides: TGTGCCAGCAGTCCCGGGACTAAGGCTGAGCAGTTCTTC.

The chain couples TRBV28 to TRBJ2-7, with 7 bases lining up with TRBD1. The germline CDR1 and CDR2 sequences are MDHEN and SYDVKM. The CDR3 is made up of 11 amino acids. J gave up 7 bases and V 5 bases, and 2 bases lay outside the gene matches. CDR3 nucleotide sequence: TGTGCCAGCAGTCGACAGGGTGAGCAGTACTTC. Translated, it gives CASSRQGEQYF.

This clone is a singleton in its sample. This chain joins TRBV6-1 and TRBJ1-2, with TRBD1 matching 7 bases. Germline V gene sequence: CDR1 MNHNS, CDR2 SASEGT. With V trimmed by 4 bases and J by 0 bases, 8 bases remained unmatched. The CDR3 has 16 residues. Here the CDR3 reads CASSADPGQTNYGYTF. CDR3 coding DNA: TGTGCCAGCAGTGCAGATCCGGGACAGACTAACTATGGCTACACCTTC.

The chain couples TRBV27 to TRBJ2-3; D is ambiguous. Germline V CDR1 and CDR2: MNHEY, SMNVEV (reference sequence). The V end lost 4 bases, the J end lost 1 base, and 12 bases lay between the germline ends. This CDR3 comprises 15 residues. CDR3 amino acids: CASSSPLYRTDTQYF. In DNA form, the CDR3 reads TGTGCCAGCAGTTCCCCCCTATATCGCACAGATACGCAGTATTTT.

V gene TRBV7-2 combines with J gene TRBJ2-7; possibly TRBD2 for D (6 bases). V dropped 5 bases and J dropped 0 bases, with 14 bases sitting between them. The germline CDR1 and CDR2 sequences are SGHTA and FQGNSA. The CDR3 has 15 residues. CDR3 amino acids: CASSKSSGLSYEQYF. Written as DNA, the CDR3 is TGTGCCAGCAGCAAATCGAGCGGGCTCTCCTACGAGCAGTACTTC.

This rearrangement joins TRBV4-3 to TRBJ2-3; TRBD2 might be the D (6 bases). The CDR3 extends over 15 amino acids. Germline V lookup: CDR1 LGHNA, CDR2 YSLEER. The germline V and J ends were trimmed by 3 bases and 6 bases, with 16 bases remaining between them. CDR3 amino acids: CASSQSRRAADTQYF. The CDR3 nucleotides are TGCGCCAGCAGCCAGAGCCGGAGGGCCGCGGATACGCAGTATTTT.

This clone was picked up a small number of times. In the same sample, other DNA sequences code for this CDR3. The chain joins TRBV6-4 to TRBJ2-3, with 12 bases lining up with TRBD2. CDR3 size: 15 residues. The germline gives CDR1 MRHNA, CDR2 SNTAGT. The junction had 1 base not matched to a gene; V was cut back by 3 bases and J by 3 bases. In DNA, the CDR3 is TGTGCCAGCAGTGAGGGGACTAGCGGGACAGATACGCAGTATTTT. It specifies CASSEGTSGTDTQYF.

V is TRBV5-4 and J is TRBJ1-2; D not resolved. From germline, CDR1 is SGHNT and CDR2 YYREEE (reference sequence). The CDR3 sequence is 14 residues long. The ends were cut back, 0 bases at V and 8 bases at J, with 14 bases in the middle. The CDR3 is CASSLAGGSEGYTF. In DNA, the CDR3 is TGTGCCAGCAGCTTGGCTGGCGGCAGCGAAGGCTACACCTTC.

This chain links TRBV4-3 with TRBJ2-7; a possible D gene is TRBD2 (7 bases). Germline CDR1 is LGHNA and CDR2 is YSLEER. Trimming left V 2 bases short and J 3 bases short, with 17 bases between. CDR3 length equals 16 residues. The DNA for the CDR3 is TGCGCCAGCAGCCAATCCGGTAGGGGGGGCTTCTACGAGCAGTACTTC. Translating gives CASSQSGRGGFYEQYF.

The gene calls are TRBV7-2 and TRBJ2-3; D is possibly TRBD1 (6 bases). The CDR3 has 13 amino acids. Germline V CDR1 and CDR2: SGHTA, FQGNSA. Trimming left V 5 bases short and J 5 bases short, with 11 bases between. Written as DNA, the CDR3 is TGTGCCAGCAGCGTGGACAGTCAAGATACGCAGTATTTT. Its translation: CASSVDSQDTQYF.

V is TRBV25-1 and J is TRBJ2-5, with 7 bases identical to TRBD1. This CDR3 contains 15 residues. Per germline, CDR1 MGHDK and CDR2 SYGVNS. J lost 5 bases, V lost 5 bases, and 11 bases had no gene match. This CDR3 reads CASSPGQRPWETQYF. CDR3 bases: TGTGCCAGCAGTCCGGGACAGCGGCCTTGGGAGACCCAGTACTTC.

This clone was seen more than once but under ten times. The chain combines TRBV2 with TRBJ1-1; D is unclear. CDR3 size: 13 residues. The V and J ends lost 6 bases and 7 bases respectively, with 15 bases between them. Germline CDR1 reads SNHLY; CDR2 reads FYNNEI. As DNA, the CDR3 is TGTGCCAGCAGACCCTATGGGGAGAGTGAAGCTTTCTTT. Translation: CASRPYGESEAFF.

V is TRBV5-8 and J is TRBJ1-1; D is undetermined. This CDR3 comprises 13 residues. V was shortened by 7 bases and J by 1 base, with 11 bases between the two germline ends. The germline gives CDR1 SGHTS, CDR2 YDEGEE. CDR3 sequence (DNA): TGTGCCAGCGCCGGGAGGTGGAACACTGAAGCTTTCTTT. The encoded protein is CASAGRWNTEAFF.

The chain combines TRBV14 with TRBJ2-5; TRBD1 is a possible D gene (6 bases). Deletions cut 1 base from V and 1 base from J, with 13 bases between. In germline, CDR1 is SGHDN, CDR2 FVKESK. The CDR3 is 16 amino acids. CDR3 residues: CASSQVWGQIQETQYF. Written as DNA, the CDR3 is TGTGCCAGCAGCCAAGTTTGGGGGCAGATCCAAGAGACCCAGTACTTC.

This chain uses TRBV9 with TRBJ1-4, with D possibly matching TRBD1 (5 bases). Germline V gene data show CDR1 as SGDLS and CDR2 as YYNGEE. The CDR3 sequence is 16 residues long. V lost 2 bases, J lost 0 bases, and 11 bases lay in between. The CDR3 spells CASSVGQGATNEKLFF. DNA for the CDR3: TGTGCCAGCAGCGTTGGGCAGGGTGCAACTAATGAAAAACTGTTTTTT.

This chain connects TRBV10-1 to TRBJ1-4; possible D gene TRBD1, 5 bases. The germline CDR1 and CDR2 sequences are WNHNN and SYGVQD (reference sequence). The V gene lost 0 bases and the J gene lost 2 bases, with 10 bases spanning the gap. The CDR3 covers 16 residues. This chain's CDR3 is CASSESFGGTNEKLFF. As DNA, the CDR3 is TGCGCCAGCAGTGAGTCGTTCGGGGGGACTAATGAAAAACTGTTTTTT.

The chain uses TRBV18 and TRBJ1-3; 7 bases map to TRBD1. Trimming took 2 bases from V and 0 from J; bases not matched to a gene: 10. Germline CDR1 KGHSH, CDR2 LQKENI. This CDR3 spans 18 amino acids. The CDR3 DNA follows: TGTGCCAGCTCACCAGCAATGCTGCCAGGGGGCTCTGGAAACACCATATATTTT. As protein: CASSPAMLPGGSGNTIYF.

This clone has a handful of counts. J is TRBJ1-5 and V is TRBV10-3; D unclear. Germline V CDR1 and CDR2: ENHRY, SYGVKD. There are 14 residues in the CDR3. The V end was cut by 4 bases, the J end by 6 bases, with 13 bases between. The CDR3 DNA is TGTGCCATCAGTGGGATAGAGGGCTCTCAGCCCCAGCATTTT. Translated: CAISGIEGSQPQHF.